These T cell receptor beta chains were read from a single sample in a study of blood T cell repertoires in COVID-19. The repertoire was sequenced with immunoSEQ multiplex PCR; TCRdb's copy has only in-frame clones and lacks some. The sample has roughly 140,000 clones, 70% to 85% seen once. The source material was PBMCs or T cells enriched from blood (not recorded which). The source of these receptors is a woman in her late teens or twenties who had been exposed to COVID-19. The conserved cysteine and the conserved F or W are not part of the CDR3 here. Fields, in order: J gene, clone size, V gene, CDR3 protein. For some rows the clone size is stated as once, few or many, or as a class when expanded; others skip it.

J gene: TRBJ1-5
clone size: .
V gene: TRBV19
CDR3 protein: ASSTGPGSQPQH

J gene: TRBJ1-3
clone size: .
V gene: TRBV7-2
CDR3 protein: ASSPTASGNTIY

J gene: TRBJ2-1
clone size: .
V gene: TRBV27
CDR3 protein: ASSFGGGAYNEQF

J gene: TRBJ2-1
clone size: .
V gene: TRBV15
CDR3 protein: ATSRQQGALQWQF

J gene: TRBJ2-7
clone size: .
V gene: TRBV14
CDR3 protein: ASSQAEGSYEQY

J gene: TRBJ2-2
clone size: .
V gene: TRBV9
CDR3 protein: ASSPRTAANTGELF

J gene: TRBJ2-7
clone size: .
V gene: TRBV7-2
CDR3 protein: ASSPYSGAYEQY

J gene: TRBJ2-1
clone size: .
V gene: TRBV9
CDR3 protein: ASSAGGQGANEQF

J gene: TRBJ2-7
clone size: .
V gene: TRBV3-1/TRBV3-2
CDR3 protein: ASSQDISSYEQY

J gene: TRBJ2-1
clone size: .
V gene: TRBV5-1
CDR3 protein: ASSWENNEQF

J gene: TRBJ2-1
clone size: few
V gene: TRBV11-3
CDR3 protein: ASSFTSYNEQF

J gene: TRBJ2-3
clone size: .
V gene: TRBV7-3
CDR3 protein: ASSLSSENTQY

J gene: TRBJ2-2
clone size: few
V gene: TRBV9
CDR3 protein: ASSASPSGMNTGELF

J gene: TRBJ1-2
clone size: .
V gene: TRBV2
CDR3 protein: ASSEEAGNYGYT

J gene: TRBJ1-2
clone size: .
V gene: TRBV28
CDR3 protein: ASSQASSGSYGYT

J gene: TRBJ1-5
clone size: .
V gene: TRBV6-2/TRBV6-3
CDR3 protein: ASSYGLGQITDQPQH

J gene: TRBJ2-5
clone size: .
V gene: TRBV18
CDR3 protein: ASSLIARTGEETQY

J gene: TRBJ2-7
clone size: .
V gene: TRBV6-5
CDR3 protein: ASSPLAAGPIEQY